This T cell receptor beta chain was observed in a study of T cell repertoires in cytomegalovirus infection. Germline CDR1 reads SGHRS; CDR2 reads YFSETQ. CDR3 length: 12 amino acids. Trimming took 0 bases from V and 5 from J, leaving 6 bases between them. Study conclusions and caveats: Accumulated public TCR beta family frequency recognized individuals carrying CMV together with the relevant HLA. Ex vivo responses were dominated by HLA-C-restricted CMV-specific TCR beta clonotypes.

TCRdb reprocessed the reads via MiXCR and lists one record per CDR3 protein. The data show 800,000 to 950,000 distinct CDR3 sequences, 32% seen once. This clonotype was seen only a few times. Antigen unknown. The receptor's source is a human donor in good health (CMV status not recorded). Some clones in this sample may be carry-over from other donors' samples. Sequenced material: cultured CD8+ T cells from PBMCs, taken from culture after CMV antigen stimulation. V is TRBV5-1 and J is TRBJ2-7; D call uncertain. This CDR3 is CASSLEDNEQYF. CDR3 DNA: TGCGCCAGCAGCTTGGAAGACAACGAGCAGTACTTC.